The clone carrying this T cell receptor (beta chain) was picked up a small number of times. This sample stems from a study of blood T cells in healthy people across ages. Background on the study: About one barcoded TCR beta cDNA was captured per two T cells.

Then a second PCR, running about 6 to 12 cycles, was carried out with a sample-barcoded 5' primer and a J-beta primer mix. Each TCR beta cDNA got a 12-nucleotide random molecular identifier. There were at least 3 million CDR3-containing paired-end reads obtained from each sample. A single record per CDR3 protein comes from TCRdb applying MiXCR to the 5' RACE reads. The sample yields 1.5 million to 2 million distinct CDR3 sequences, 28% seen once. The sequencing input was blood. This clonotype originated in a woman between 25 and 40 years old in good health.

The CDR3 sequence: CASSLLAGRDNEQFF. CDR3 DNA: TGCGCCAGCAGCTTACTAGCGGGGAGAGACAATGAGCAGTTCTTC. The V call is TRBV5-1, the J call TRBJ2-1; the match to TRBD2 covers 10 bases. In germline, CDR1 is SGHRS, CDR2 YFSETQ. The CDR3 contains 15 residues. V shed 2 bases, J shed 5 bases, and the junction held 4 bases outside the gene matches.